Each of the 20 T cell receptor beta chains below was sequenced from the same sample in a study of cytomegalovirus exposure and HLA in healthy donors. TCRdb's table, derived via immunoSEQ multiplex PCR, lists solely in-frame clones and lacks some. The table records 200,000 to 300,000 clones, about 90% of them present only once. Sequencing input: PBMCs. All receptors derive from a woman under 40 in good health and CMV-seronegative.

The V and J genes are TRBV6-6 and TRBJ1-1, with TRBD1 matching 7 bases. There are 14 residues in the CDR3. Unmatched junction bases numbered 4, after V lost 6 bases and J lost 0 bases. Germline CDR1 is MNHNY and CDR2 is SVGAGI (reference sequence). CDR3 sequence reads: CASRRQGMNTEAFF. The CDR3 coding sequence is TGTGCCAGCAGGCGACAGGGTATGAACACTGAAGCTTTCTTT.

V gene TRBV19 combines with J gene TRBJ2-7; tentative D call: TRBD1 (6 bases). From germline, CDR1 is LNHDA and CDR2 SQIVND (reference sequence). Trimming left V 3 bases short and J 4 bases short, with 16 bases between. CDR3 length: 15 amino acids. The CDR3 loop reads CASSIGLGGEYEQYF. The CDR3 coding sequence is TGTGCCAGTAGTATTGGGTTAGGGGGTGAATACGAGCAGTACTTC.

This clone was counted a single time. The rearrangement links TRBV6-5 to TRBJ1-1; TRBD1 agrees at 9 bases. Germline V gene sequence: CDR1 MNHEY, CDR2 SVGAGI. The CDR3 consists of 12 residues. CDR3 region: CASRQGVSEAFF. The CDR3 DNA is TGTGCTAGTCGACAGGGGGTCTCTGAAGCTTTCTTT.

The chain has TRBV7-6 and TRBJ2-3; 11 bases fit TRBD2. J was trimmed by 4 bases and V by 5 bases; bases with no gene match: 5. Germline V CDR1 and CDR2: SGHVS, FNYEAQ. The CDR3 sequence is 15 residues long. CDR3 coding DNA: TGTGCCAGCAGCCCCCTAGCGGGAGGAGCAGATACGCAGTATTTT. Translation: CASSPLAGGADTQYF.

CDR3 sequence reads: CATSREEGLTNYGYTF. The CDR3 DNA sequence: TGTGCCACCAGCAGGGAGGAGGGGCTCACTAACTATGGCTACACCTTC. The chain has TRBV15 and TRBJ1-2; D is perhaps TRBD1 (5 bases). The CDR3 has 16 residues. Trimming took off 3 bases at V and 0 bases at J, with 14 bases between the two ends. The germline gives CDR1 LNHNV, CDR2 YYDKDF (reference sequence).

A remark on this clone: Other DNA sequences in this specimen translate into the identical CDR3. This chain uses TRBV11-2 with TRBJ2-7; D possibly corresponds to TRBD1 (5 bases). In germline, CDR1 is SGHAT, CDR2 FQNNGV. This CDR3 has 15 amino acids. With 1 base removed from V and 1 base from J, the gap between germline ends came to 11 bases. The CDR3 nucleotides read TGTGCCAGCAGCTTAGGGCCAGGGTCGTCCTACGAGCAGTACTTC. This sequence encodes CASSLGPGSSYEQYF. Variable domain in full (rest from reference TRBV11-2 and TRBJ2-7): EAGVAQSPRYKIIEKRQSVAFWCNPISGHATLYWYQQILGQGPKLLIQFQNNGVVDDSQLPKDRFSAERLKGVDSTLKIQPAKLEDSAVYLCASSLGPGSSYEQYFGPGTRLTVT.

V usage is TRBV9 and J usage is TRBJ2-1; tentative D call: TRBD2 (5 bases). Trimming shortened V by 3 bases and J by 3 bases, and 22 bases separated the two germline ends. The germline V gene has CDR1 SGDLS and CDR2 YYNGEE. The CDR3 consists of 18 residues. CDR3 protein: CASSGEGGQSPIYNEQFF. The DNA for the CDR3 is TGTGCCAGCAGCGGTGAGGGTGGGCAGAGCCCGATCTACAATGAGCAGTTCTTC.

CDR3 in DNA: TGCAGCGTTGCAGAGAACACCGGGGAGCTGTTTTTT. It encodes CSVAENTGELFF. V gene TRBV29-1 combines with J gene TRBJ2-2; D is undetermined. The germline V gene encodes CDR1 SQVTM and CDR2 ANQGSEA. The CDR3 consists of 12 residues. Trimming took 4 bases from V and 1 from J, leaving 4 bases between them.

The CDR3 loop reads CASSLGVGMGPQHF. CDR3 in DNA: TGTGCCAGCAGCTTGGGGGTTGGGATGGGGCCCCAGCATTTT. This chain joins TRBV5-6 and TRBJ1-5; D is unresolved. This CDR3 is built from 14 residues. Germline V lookup: CDR1 SGHDT, CDR2 YYEEEE. V lost 0 bases to trimming and J lost 9 bases, with 13 bases between them. The full variable domain, completed using reference TRBV5-6 and TRBJ1-5, is DAGVTQSPTHLIKTRGQQVTLRCSPKSGHDTVSWYQQALGQGPQFIFQYYEEEERQRGNFPDRFSGHQFPNYSSELNVNALLLGDSALYLCASSLGVGMGPQHFGDGTRLSIL.

The chain uses TRBV29-1 and TRBJ1-3; TRBD1 might be the D (5 bases). Trimming pared 0 bases from V and 0 bases from J, leaving 6 bases between. The V gene's germline CDR1 is SQVTM and CDR2 ANQGSEA. This CDR3 is built from 14 residues. The CDR3 DNA follows: TGCAGCGTTGAAGAGGACAACTCTGGAAACACCATATATTTT. This encodes CSVEEDNSGNTIYF.

This chain joins TRBV5-1 and TRBJ1-1; unclear D gene. With 1 base removed from V and 0 bases from J, the gap between germline ends came to 13 bases. CDR1 and CDR2 from the germline V gene are SGHRS and YFSETQ. CDR3 length equals 16 residues. Here the CDR3 reads CASSLPGGSMNTEAFF. CDR3 nucleotide sequence: TGCGCCAGCAGCTTGCCGGGAGGCAGCATGAACACTGAAGCTTTCTTT.

The rearrangement uses TRBV7-9 and TRBJ1-5, with D perhaps matching TRBD1 (5 bases). The V gene's germline CDR1 is SEHNR and CDR2 FQNEAQ (reference sequence). The V and J ends lost 2 bases and 1 base respectively, with 9 bases between them. The CDR3 extends over 15 amino acids. DNA of the CDR3: TGTGCCAGCAGCTTACAGGGTAGCAGCAATCAGCCCCAGCATTTT. Its translation is CASSLQGSSNQPQHF.

The chain couples TRBV19 to TRBJ1-5, with D tentatively TRBD1 (6 bases). This CDR3 is 17 amino acids long. Germline CDR1 is LNHDA and CDR2 is SQIVND (reference sequence). V was trimmed by 3 bases and J by 7 bases, leaving 22 bases between them. CDR3 DNA: TGTGCCAGTAGTATGTTTGGGGGCGGATTGGGAATCCAGCCCCAGCATTTT. Its protein product is CASSMFGGGLGIQPQHF.

This clone turned up a few times. The rearrangement links TRBV9 to TRBJ2-1; TRBD2 might be the D (6 bases). CDR1 and CDR2 (germline): SGDLS, YYNGEE. The CDR3 is made up of 15 amino acids. Trimming took 2 bases from V and 2 from J, leaving 11 bases between them. The CDR3 spells CASSVASDPYNEQFF. DNA for the CDR3: TGTGCCAGCAGCGTCGCTAGCGACCCCTACAATGAGCAGTTCTTC.

This CDR3 is CASSPLAGVAYEQYF. The CDR3 DNA follows: TGTGCCAGCAGCCCACTAGCGGGAGTGGCCTACGAGCAGTACTTC. The chain uses TRBV9 and TRBJ2-7; 11 bases agree with TRBD2. Germline CDR1 SGDLS, CDR2 YYNGEE. The CDR3 consists of 15 residues. J was trimmed by 2 bases and V by 4 bases; bases with no gene match: 5.

The chain recombines TRBV4-3 with TRBJ2-2, with 7 bases matching TRBD2. The CDR3 runs 15 residues. V gave up 1 base and J gave up 4 bases; unmatched junction bases: 3. Germline assignment: CDR1 LGHNA and CDR2 YSLEER. The CDR3 DNA is TGCGCCAGCAGCCAAGGAAGCGGGACCACCGGGGAGCTGTTTTTT. Its translation: CASSQGSGTTGELFF.

This sequence joins TRBV10-2 and TRBJ1-2; D not certain. Germline V gives CDR1 WSHSY, CDR2 SAAADI. CDR3 length: 14 amino acids. Trimming stripped 1 base from V and 8 bases from J, with 14 bases between. The CDR3 protein is CASSEFKTFAGYTF. CDR3 bases: TGCGCCAGCAGTGAGTTCAAGACCTTTGCCGGCTACACCTTC.

This clone has a single count. V gene TRBV5-4 combines with J gene TRBJ1-1; TRBD1 matches at 8 bases. This CDR3 region has 18 residues. Trimming removed 4 bases from V and 0 bases from J; junction bases left unmatched: 14. Germline V CDR1 and CDR2: SGHNT, YYREEE (reference sequence). CDR3 sequence reads: CASSRTGRGVLMNTEAFF. DNA of the CDR3: TGTGCCAGCAGCCGGACAGGGCGGGGGGTCCTTATGAACACTGAAGCTTTCTTT.

The V and J genes are TRBV19 and TRBJ2-1; the match to TRBD1 covers 7 bases. The germline V gene has CDR1 LNHDA and CDR2 SQIVND (reference sequence). V dropped 5 bases and J dropped 4; count of bases not matched to a gene: 11. This CDR3 is built from 16 residues. The chain's CDR3 is CASSLGWGTEYNEQFF. The CDR3 nucleotides are TGTGCCAGTAGTCTGGGCTGGGGGACAGAATACAATGAGCAGTTCTTC.

This clone was detected only once. This sequence joins TRBV18 and TRBJ2-5; D is unresolved. V lost 4 bases and J 2 bases, leaving 2 bases between the germline ends. This CDR3 contains 11 residues. In germline, CDR1 is KGHSH, CDR2 LQKENI. CDR3 loop: CASSRQETQYF. The CDR3 DNA follows: TGTGCCAGCTCACGACAAGAGACCCAGTACTTC.